The 7 T cell receptor beta chains in this list originate from one sample, sequenced in a study of cytomegalovirus exposure and HLA in healthy donors. Clones were sequenced by immunoSEQ multiplex PCR, and TCRdb holds only the in-frame ones, with some missing. The sample has about 150,000 clones, 88% seen once. Sequenced: PBMCs. These TCRs come from a man aged 18 to 35 in good health and CMV-seronegative.

The chain uses TRBV11-2 and TRBJ2-5; D perhaps matches TRBD2 (5 bases). The CDR3 sequence is 13 residues long. V lost 0 bases, J lost 9 bases, and 11 bases lay in between. Germline lookup yields CDR1 SGHAT and CDR2 FQNNGV. The CDR3 reads CASSLERTGAQYF. In DNA, the CDR3 is TGTGCCAGCAGCTTAGAACGTACCGGGGCCCAGTACTTC.

V gene TRBV25-1 combines with J gene TRBJ1-2, with 8 positions matching TRBD1. V lost 7 bases and J lost 3; bases outside the gene matches: 13. The CDR3 length is 16 residues. Per the germline V gene, CDR1 is MGHDK and CDR2 is SYGVNS. In nucleotides, the CDR3 is TGTGCCAGCACAGCAAGGACAGGGAAGGGGGACTATGGCTACACCTTC. Encoded protein: CASTARTGKGDYGYTF.

This chain joins TRBV2 and TRBJ2-5; the D gene is possibly TRBD2 (6 bases). The CDR3 sequence is 15 residues long. Germline lookup yields CDR1 SNHLY and CDR2 FYNNEI. V gave up 7 bases and J gave up 3 bases, with 18 bases separating them. The CDR3 region is CASNYLGGAEETQYF. The CDR3 nucleotides read TGTGCCAGCAATTATTTAGGAGGGGCAGAAGAGACCCAGTACTTC.

This chain joins TRBV11-3 and TRBJ2-5, with 8 nucleotides matching TRBD2. CDR3 length equals 15 residues. The germline V gene encodes CDR1 SGHNT and CDR2 YENEEA. Trimming removed 5 bases from V and 5 bases from J; junction bases left unmatched: 10. The DNA of the CDR3 is TGTGCCAGCAGCCCCAGCGGGAGCCGGGGGGAGACCCAGTACTTC. Encoded protein: CASSPSGSRGETQYF. The full variable domain, rest sourced from reference TRBV11-3 and TRBJ2-5, is EAGVVQSPRYKIIEKKQPVAFWCNPISGHNTLYWYLQNLGQGPELLIRYENEEAVDDSQLPKDRFSAERLKGVDSTLKIQPAELGDSAVYLCASSPSGSRGETQYFGPGTRLLVL.

The chain couples TRBV5-8 to TRBJ2-5; TRBD1 aligns across 9 bases. The J segment lost 5 bases and the V segment lost 7 bases, leaving 12 bases of the junction unmatched. The CDR3 consists of 15 residues. Germline CDR1 reads SGHTS; CDR2 reads YDEGEE. In DNA form, the CDR3 reads TGTGCCAGCCAACCCCGGGACAGGGTTATCGAGACCCAGTACTTC. As protein: CASQPRDRVIETQYF.

The gene calls are TRBV7-8 and TRBJ2-7, with TRBD2 identical over 12 bases. V lost 2 bases to trimming and J lost 4 bases; unmatched junction nucleotides: 3. This CDR3 has 15 amino acids. Germline V gene lookup returns CDR1 SGHVS and CDR2 FQNEAQ. The CDR3 here is CASSLPGLAGYEQYF. The CDR3 DNA sequence: TGTGCCAGCAGCTTACCAGGACTAGCGGGATACGAGCAGTACTTC. The full variable domain, rest sourced from reference TRBV7-8 and TRBJ2-7, is GAGVSQSPRYKVAKRGQDVALRCDPISGHVSLFWYQQALGQGPEFLTYFQNEAQLDKSGLPSDRFFAERPEGSVSTLKIQRTQQEDSAVYLCASSLPGLAGYEQYFGPGTRLTVT.

V gene TRBV7-6 combines with J gene TRBJ1-3; D call uncertain. This CDR3 spans 17 amino acids. CDR1 is SGHVS and CDR2 is FNYEAQ in the germline V gene. V was cut by 0 bases and J by 0 bases, with 12 bases left in between. CDR3 amino acids: CASSLAPPGISGNTIYF. In DNA form, the CDR3 reads TGTGCCAGCAGCTTAGCCCCCCCAGGCATCTCTGGAAACACCATATATTTT. The full variable domain, its missing parts supplied by reference TRBV7-6 and TRBJ1-3, is GAGVSQSPRYKVTKRGQDVALRCDPISGHVSLYWYRQALGQGPEFLTYFNYEAQQDKSGLPNDRFSAERPEGSISTLTIQRTEQRDSAMYRCASSLAPPGISGNTIYFGEGSWLTVV.